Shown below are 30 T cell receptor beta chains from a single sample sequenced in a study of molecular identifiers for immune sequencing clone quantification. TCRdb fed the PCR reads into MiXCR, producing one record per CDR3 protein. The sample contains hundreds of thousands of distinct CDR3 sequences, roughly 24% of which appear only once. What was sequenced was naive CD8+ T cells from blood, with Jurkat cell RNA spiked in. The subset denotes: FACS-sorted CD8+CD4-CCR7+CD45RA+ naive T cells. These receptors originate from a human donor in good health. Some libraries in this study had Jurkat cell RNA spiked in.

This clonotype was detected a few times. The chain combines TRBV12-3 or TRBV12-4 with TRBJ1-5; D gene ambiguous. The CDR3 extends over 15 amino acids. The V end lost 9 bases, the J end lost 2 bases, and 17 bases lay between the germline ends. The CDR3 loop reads CASTKALGGNQPQHF. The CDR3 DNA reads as TGTGCCAGTACGAAAGCGTTGGGTGGCAATCAGCCCCAGCATTTT.

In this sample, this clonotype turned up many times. The CDR3 nucleotides are TGTGCCAGCACCACCGGGACTAGCGGGAATATAATCACAGATACGCAGTATTTT. This encodes CASTTGTSGNIITDTQYF. The rearrangement joins TRBV2 to TRBJ2-3; the match to TRBD2 covers 13 bases. V shed 7 bases and J 2 bases; nucleotides not matched to a gene: 12. Germline-derived CDR1 and CDR2 are SNHLY and FYNNEI. The CDR3 sequence is 18 residues long.

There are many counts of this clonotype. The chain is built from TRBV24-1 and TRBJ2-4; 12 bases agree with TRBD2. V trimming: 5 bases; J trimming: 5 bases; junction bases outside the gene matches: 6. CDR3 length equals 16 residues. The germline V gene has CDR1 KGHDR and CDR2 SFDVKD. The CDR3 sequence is CATSGPLAGGQNIQYF. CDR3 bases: TGTGCCACCAGTGGCCCACTAGCGGGAGGCCAAAACATTCAGTACTTC.

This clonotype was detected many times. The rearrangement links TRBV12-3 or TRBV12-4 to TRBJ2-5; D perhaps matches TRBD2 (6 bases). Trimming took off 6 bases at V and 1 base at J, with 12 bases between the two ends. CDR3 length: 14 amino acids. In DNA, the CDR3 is TGTGCCAGCAGAGGCCTAGCGCCCCAAGAGACCCAGTACTTC. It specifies CASRGLAPQETQYF.

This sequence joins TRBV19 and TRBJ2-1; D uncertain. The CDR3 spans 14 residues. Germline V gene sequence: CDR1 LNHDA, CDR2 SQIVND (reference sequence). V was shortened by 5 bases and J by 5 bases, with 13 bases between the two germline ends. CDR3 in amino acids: CASSWTNANNEQFF. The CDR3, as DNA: TGTGCCAGTAGTTGGACGAATGCTAACAATGAGCAGTTCTTC. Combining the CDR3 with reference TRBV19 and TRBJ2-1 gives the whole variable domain DGGITQSPKYLFRKEGQNVTLSCEQNLNHDAMYWYRQDPGQGLRLIYYSQIVNDFQKGDIAEGYSVSREKKESFPLTVTSAQKNPTAFYLCASSWTNANNEQFFGPGTRLTVL.

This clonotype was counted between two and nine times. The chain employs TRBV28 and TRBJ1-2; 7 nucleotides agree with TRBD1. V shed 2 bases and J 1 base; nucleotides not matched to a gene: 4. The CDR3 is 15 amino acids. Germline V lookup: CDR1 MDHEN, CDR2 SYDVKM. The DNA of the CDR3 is TGTGCCAGCAGTTTAACGGGACAGATTAACTATGGCTACACCTTC. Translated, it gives CASSLTGQINYGYTF.

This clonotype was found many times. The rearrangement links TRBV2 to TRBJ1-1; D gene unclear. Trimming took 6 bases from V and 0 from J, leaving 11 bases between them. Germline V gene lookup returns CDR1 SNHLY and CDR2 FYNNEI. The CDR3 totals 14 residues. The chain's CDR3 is CASSVGTMNTEAFF. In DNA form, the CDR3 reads TGTGCCAGCAGCGTCGGAACCATGAACACTGAAGCTTTCTTT.

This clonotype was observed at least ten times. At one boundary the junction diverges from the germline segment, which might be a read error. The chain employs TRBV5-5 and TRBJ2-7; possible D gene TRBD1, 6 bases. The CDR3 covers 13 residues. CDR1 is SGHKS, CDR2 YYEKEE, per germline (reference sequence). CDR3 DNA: TGTGCCAGCAGCTTGGGACAGGTCTACGTGCAGTACTTC. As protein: CASSLGQVYVQYF.

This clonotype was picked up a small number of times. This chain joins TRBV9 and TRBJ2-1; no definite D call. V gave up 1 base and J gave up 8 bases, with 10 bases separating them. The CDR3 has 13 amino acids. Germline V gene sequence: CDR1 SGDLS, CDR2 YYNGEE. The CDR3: CASSVFASDEQFF. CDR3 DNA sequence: TGTGCCAGCAGCGTATTCGCATCCGATGAGCAGTTCTTC.

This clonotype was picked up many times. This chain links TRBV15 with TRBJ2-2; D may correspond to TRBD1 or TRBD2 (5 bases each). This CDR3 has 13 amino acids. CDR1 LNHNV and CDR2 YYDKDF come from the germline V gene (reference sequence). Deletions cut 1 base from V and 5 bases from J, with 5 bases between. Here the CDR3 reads CATSRGGTGELFF. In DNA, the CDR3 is TGTGCCACCAGCAGAGGGGGGACCGGGGAGCTGTTTTTT.

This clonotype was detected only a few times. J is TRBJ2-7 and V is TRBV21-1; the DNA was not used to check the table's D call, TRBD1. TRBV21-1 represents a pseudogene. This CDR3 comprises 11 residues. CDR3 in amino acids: CASSSRDRAPF. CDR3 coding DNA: TGTGCCAGCAGCAGCCGGGACAGGGCCCCTTTC.

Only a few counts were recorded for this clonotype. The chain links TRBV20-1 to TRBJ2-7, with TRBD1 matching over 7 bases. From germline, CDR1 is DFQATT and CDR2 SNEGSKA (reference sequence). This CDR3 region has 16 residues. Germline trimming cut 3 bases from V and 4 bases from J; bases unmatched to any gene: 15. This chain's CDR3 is CSARIPRGIEAYEQYF. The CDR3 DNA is TGCAGTGCTAGGATTCCCAGGGGGATAGAAGCGTACGAGCAGTACTTC.

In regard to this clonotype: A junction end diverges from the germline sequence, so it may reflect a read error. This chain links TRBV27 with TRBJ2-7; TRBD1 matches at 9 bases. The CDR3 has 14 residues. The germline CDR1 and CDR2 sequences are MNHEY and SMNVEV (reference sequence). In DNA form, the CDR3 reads TGTGCCAGCAGCCCACAGGGGGCCTACTACGAGCGGTACTTC. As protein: CASSPQGAYYERYF.

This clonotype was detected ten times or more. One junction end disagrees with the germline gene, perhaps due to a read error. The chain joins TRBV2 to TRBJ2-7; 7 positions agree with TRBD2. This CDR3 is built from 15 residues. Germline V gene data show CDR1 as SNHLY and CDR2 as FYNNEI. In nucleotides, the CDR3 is TGTGCCAGCAGCCCAAGAGCGGGGCCGAACTACGAGCAGCACTTC. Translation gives CASSPRAGPNYEQHF. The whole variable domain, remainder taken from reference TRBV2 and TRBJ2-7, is EPEVTQTPSHQVTQMGQEVILRCVPISNHLYFYWYRQILGQKVEFLVSFYNNEISEKSEIFDDQFSVERPDGSNFTLKIRSTKLEDSAMYFCASSPRAGPNYEQHFGPGTRLTVT.

The CDR3 is CASSLTASSSYEQYF. The CDR3 DNA sequence: TGTGCCAGCAGCTTGACAGCCTCCTCCTCCTACGAGCAGTACTTC. V and J are TRBV5-6 and TRBJ2-7; no clear D. The CDR3 is 15 residues long. CDR1 is SGHDT and CDR2 is YYEEEE in the germline V gene. V lost 1 base and J lost 0, with 11 bases in between.

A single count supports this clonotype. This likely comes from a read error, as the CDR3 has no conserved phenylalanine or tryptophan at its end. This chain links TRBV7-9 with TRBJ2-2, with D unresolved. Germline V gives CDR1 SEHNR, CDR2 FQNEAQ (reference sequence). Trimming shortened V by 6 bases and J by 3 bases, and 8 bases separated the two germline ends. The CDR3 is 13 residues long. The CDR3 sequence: CASRGADTGELFS. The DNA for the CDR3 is TGTGCCAGCAGGGGTGCGGACACCGGGGAGCTGTTTTCT.

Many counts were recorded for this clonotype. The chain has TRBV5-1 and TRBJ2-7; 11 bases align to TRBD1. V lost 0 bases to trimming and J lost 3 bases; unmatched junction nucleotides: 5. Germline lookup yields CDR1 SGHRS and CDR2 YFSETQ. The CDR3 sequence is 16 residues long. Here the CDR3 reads CASSLAGDRGYYEQYF. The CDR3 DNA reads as TGCGCCAGCAGCTTGGCCGGGGACAGGGGGTACTACGAGCAGTACTTC. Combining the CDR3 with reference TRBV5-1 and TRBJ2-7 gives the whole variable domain KAGVTQTPRYLIKTRGQQVTLSCSPISGHRSVSWYQQTPGQGLQFLFEYFSETQRNKGNFPGRFSGRQFSNSRSEMNVSTLELGDSALYLCASSLAGDRGYYEQYFGPGTRLTVT.

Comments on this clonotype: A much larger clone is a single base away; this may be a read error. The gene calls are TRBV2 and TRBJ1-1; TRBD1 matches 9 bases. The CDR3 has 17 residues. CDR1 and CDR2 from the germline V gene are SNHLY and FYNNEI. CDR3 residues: CASSLQGQGSMNTEASF. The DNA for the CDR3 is TGTGCCAGCAGTTTACAGGGACAGGGTTCCATGAACACTGAAGCTTCCTTT.

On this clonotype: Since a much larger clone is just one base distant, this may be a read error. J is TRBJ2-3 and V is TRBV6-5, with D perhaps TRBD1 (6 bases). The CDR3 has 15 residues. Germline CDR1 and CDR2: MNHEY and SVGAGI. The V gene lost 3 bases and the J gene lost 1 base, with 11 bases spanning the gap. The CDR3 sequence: CASSYASGGTDTQYF. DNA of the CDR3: TGTGCCAGCAGTTATGCGTCAGGGGGCACAGATACGCAGTATTTT.

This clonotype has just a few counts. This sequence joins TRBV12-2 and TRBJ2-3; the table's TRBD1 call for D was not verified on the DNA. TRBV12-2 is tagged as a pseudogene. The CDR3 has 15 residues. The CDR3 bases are TGTCGCCAGCCGCCCGTCAGGGTAATTCCGGATACGCAGTATTTT. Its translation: CRQPPVRVIPDTQYF.

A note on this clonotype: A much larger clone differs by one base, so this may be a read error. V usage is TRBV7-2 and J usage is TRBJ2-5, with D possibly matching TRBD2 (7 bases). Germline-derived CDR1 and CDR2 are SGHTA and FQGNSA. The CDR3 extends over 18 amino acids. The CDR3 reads CASSFSPRGGGLQEPQYF. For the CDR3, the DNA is TGTGCCAGCAGCTTCTCCCCACGAGGGGGGGGGCTCCAAGAGCCCCAGTACTTC.

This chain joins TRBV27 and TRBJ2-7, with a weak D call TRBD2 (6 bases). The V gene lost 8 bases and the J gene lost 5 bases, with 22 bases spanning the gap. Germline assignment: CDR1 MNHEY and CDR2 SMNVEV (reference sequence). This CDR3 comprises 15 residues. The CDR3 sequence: CASGLLGGKANEQYF. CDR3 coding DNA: TGTGCCAGCGGATTGTTGGGCGGGAAGGCGAACGAGCAGTACTTC.

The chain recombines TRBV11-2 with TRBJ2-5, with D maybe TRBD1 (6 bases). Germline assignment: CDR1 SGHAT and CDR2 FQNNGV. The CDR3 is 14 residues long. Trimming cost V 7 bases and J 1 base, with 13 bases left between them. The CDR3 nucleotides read TGTGCCAGCACCATGCCGGACAGCCAAGAGACCCAGTACTTC. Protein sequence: CASTMPDSQETQYF.

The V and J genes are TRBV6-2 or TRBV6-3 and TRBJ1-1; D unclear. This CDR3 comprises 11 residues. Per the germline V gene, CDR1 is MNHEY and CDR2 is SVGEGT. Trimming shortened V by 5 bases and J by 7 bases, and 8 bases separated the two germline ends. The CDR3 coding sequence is TGTGCCAGCAGTCGGCGAGATGAAGCTTTCTTT. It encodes CASSRRDEAFF.

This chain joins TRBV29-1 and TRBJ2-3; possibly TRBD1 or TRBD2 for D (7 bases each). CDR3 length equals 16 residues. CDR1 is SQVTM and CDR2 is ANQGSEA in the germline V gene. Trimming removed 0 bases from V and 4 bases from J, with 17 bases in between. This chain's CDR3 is CSVEDRLGGGADTQYF. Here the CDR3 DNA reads TGCAGCGTTGAAGATCGTCTGGGAGGGGGCGCAGATACGCAGTATTTT.

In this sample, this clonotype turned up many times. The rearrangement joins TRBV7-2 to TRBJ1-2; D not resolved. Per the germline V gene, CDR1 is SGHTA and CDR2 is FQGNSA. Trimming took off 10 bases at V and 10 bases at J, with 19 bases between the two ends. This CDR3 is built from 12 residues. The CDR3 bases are TGTGCCAACAGTCAGGCTCAGTCGGTCTACACCTTC. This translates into CANSQAQSVYTF.

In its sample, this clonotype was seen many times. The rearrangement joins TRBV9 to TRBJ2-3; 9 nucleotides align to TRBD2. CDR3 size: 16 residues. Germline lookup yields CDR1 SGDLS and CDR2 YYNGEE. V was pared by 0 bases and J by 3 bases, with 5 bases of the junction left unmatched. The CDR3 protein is CASSVEVAGATDTQYF. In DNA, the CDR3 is TGTGCCAGCAGCGTAGAGGTAGCGGGGGCGACAGATACGCAGTATTTT. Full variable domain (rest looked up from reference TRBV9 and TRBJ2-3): DSGVTQTPKHLITATGQRVTLRCSPRSGDLSVYWYQQSLDQGLQFLIQYYNGEERAKGNILERFSAQQFPDLHSELNLSSLELGDSALYFCASSVEVAGATDTQYFGPGTRLTVL.

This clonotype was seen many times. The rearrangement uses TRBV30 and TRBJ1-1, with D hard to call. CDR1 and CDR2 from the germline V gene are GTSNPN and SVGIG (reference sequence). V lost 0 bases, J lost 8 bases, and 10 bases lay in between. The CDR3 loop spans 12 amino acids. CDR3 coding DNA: TGTGCCTGGAGTGTAAGGCCGACGGAAGCTTTCTTT. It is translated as CAWSVRPTEAFF.

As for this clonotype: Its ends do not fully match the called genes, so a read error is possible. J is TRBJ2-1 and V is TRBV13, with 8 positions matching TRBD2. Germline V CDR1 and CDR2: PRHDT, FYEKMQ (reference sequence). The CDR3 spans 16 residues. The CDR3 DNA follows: TGTGCCAGCAGCCTCCAGGAGCGGGAGAGCTACAATGAGCAGCTCTTC. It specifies CASSLQERESYNEQLF.

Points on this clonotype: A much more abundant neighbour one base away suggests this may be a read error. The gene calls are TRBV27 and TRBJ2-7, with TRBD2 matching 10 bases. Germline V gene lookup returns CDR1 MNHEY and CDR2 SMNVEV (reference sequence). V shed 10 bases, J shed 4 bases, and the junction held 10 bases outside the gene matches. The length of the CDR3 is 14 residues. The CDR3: CANGPGLAMYEQYF. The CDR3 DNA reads TGTGCCAACGGCCCGGGACTAGCGATGTACGAGCAGTACTTC.